The clone carrying this T cell receptor (beta chain) was found many times. The CDR3 runs 15 residues. With 1 base removed from V and 0 bases from J, the gap between germline ends came to 10 bases. Looked up from germline, CDR1 is ENHRY and CDR2 is SYGVKD. This sample was taken from a study of human T cells and chemical hapten exposure. Time point meaning: pre-sensitization, week 0. Noted treatment: therapeutic diphenylcyclopropenone sensitization with weekly scalp DPC. Using its own MiXCR run on the RACE reads, TCRdb lists one record per CDR3 protein. This sample yields around 330,000 distinct CDR3 sequences, of which 5.5% are seen a single time; roughly 8.2% belongs to the top ten.

The chain links TRBV10-3 to TRBJ2-7, with a weak D call TRBD1 (5 bases). Sequenced here: whole blood, sampled in connection with sensitization to the hapten diphenylcyclopropenone (DPC). The receptor's source is a woman under 30 with alopecia areata. Some clones in this sample may be carry-over from other donors' samples. The CDR3 is CAISEFRGASYEQYF. The CDR3 coding sequence is TGTGCCATCAGTGAGTTTAGGGGTGCCTCCTACGAGCAGTACTTC.